This T cell receptor (beta chain) was sequenced for a study of CXCR3-negative and CXCR3-positive naive CD8 T cells. General study findings and limits: TRB CDR3 properties indicated TCR strength, while surface CD5 was similar across naive subsets. When CXCR3-positive naive cells were set against CXCR3-negative naive cells, the former had more hydrophobic TRB CDR3s.

Regarding this clonotype: Its antigen is unidentified.

cDNA libraries for TRB were generated by 5' RACE incorporating UMI labels. Following a re-call of the 5' RACE reads, TCRdb has one entry per CDR3 protein and lacks DNA. The sample spans under 85,000 distinct CDR3 sequences; the ten largest clones claim 0.71%. Sequencing input: naive CXCR3+ CD8+ T cells from blood. Subset noted: CD45RO-CCR7+CD27+CD95- naive CD8+ T cells expressing CXCR3 (TNR3+). This TCR came from a human donor in good health. Some clones in this sample may be carry-over from other donors' samples.

Here the CDR3 reads CASNKGYNQPQHF. The V and J genes are TRBV6-2 or TRBV6-3 and TRBJ1-5. CDR3 length equals 13 residues. Germline values: CDR1 MNHEY, CDR2 SVGEGT.